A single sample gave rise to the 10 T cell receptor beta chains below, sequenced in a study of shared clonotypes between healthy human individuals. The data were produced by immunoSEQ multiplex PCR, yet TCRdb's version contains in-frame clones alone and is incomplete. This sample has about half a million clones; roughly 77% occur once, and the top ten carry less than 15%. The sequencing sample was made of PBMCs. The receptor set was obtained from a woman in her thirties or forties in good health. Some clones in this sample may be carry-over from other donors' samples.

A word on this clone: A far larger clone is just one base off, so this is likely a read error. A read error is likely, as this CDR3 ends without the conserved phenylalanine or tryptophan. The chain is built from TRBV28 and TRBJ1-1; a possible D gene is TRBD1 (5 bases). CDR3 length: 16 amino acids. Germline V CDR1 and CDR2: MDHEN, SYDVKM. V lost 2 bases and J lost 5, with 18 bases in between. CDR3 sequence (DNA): TGTGCCAGCAGTTTAACGATCGGGCAGGAGGGGACTGAAGCTTTCTCT. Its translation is CASSLTIGQEGTEAFS.

The CDR3 is CASSGGWGFNEQFF. CDR3 coding DNA: TGTGCCAGCAGTGGGGGTTGGGGATTCAATGAGCAGTTCTTC. The V call is TRBV25-1, the J call TRBJ2-1; D is ambiguous. The germline V gene has CDR1 MGHDK and CDR2 SYGVNS. With 4 bases removed from V and 6 bases from J, the gap between germline ends came to 13 bases. The length of the CDR3 is 14 residues.

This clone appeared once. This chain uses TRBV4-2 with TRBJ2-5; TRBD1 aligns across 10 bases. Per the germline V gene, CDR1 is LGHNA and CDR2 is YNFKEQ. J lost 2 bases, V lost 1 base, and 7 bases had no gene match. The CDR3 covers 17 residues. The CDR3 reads CASSQVPGDRGQETQYF. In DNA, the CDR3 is TGTGCCAGCAGCCAAGTCCCGGGGGACAGGGGACAAGAGACCCAGTACTTC.

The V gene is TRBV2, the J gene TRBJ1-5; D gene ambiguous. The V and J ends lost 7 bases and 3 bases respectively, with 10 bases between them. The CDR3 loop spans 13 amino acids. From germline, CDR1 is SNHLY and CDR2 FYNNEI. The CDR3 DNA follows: TGTGCCAGCATGGTTGCACCCAATCAGCCCCAGCATTTT. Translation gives CASMVAPNQPQHF.

In DNA form, the CDR3 reads TGTGCCAGCAGTGAATATGGGCAGGGGTCTGGAAACACCATATATTTT. This codes for CASSEYGQGSGNTIYF. The J gene is TRBJ1-3, the V gene TRBV25-1, with TRBD1 as a possible D gene (6 bases). From germline, CDR1 is MGHDK and CDR2 SYGVNS. Trimming pared 0 bases from V and 1 base from J, leaving 10 bases between. There are 16 residues in the CDR3.

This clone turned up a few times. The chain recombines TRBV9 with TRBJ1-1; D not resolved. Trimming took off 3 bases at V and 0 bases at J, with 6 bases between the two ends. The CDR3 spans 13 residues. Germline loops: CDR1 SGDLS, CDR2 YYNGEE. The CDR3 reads CASSGGMNTEAFF. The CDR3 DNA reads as TGTGCCAGCAGCGGTGGGATGAACACTGAAGCTTTCTTT.

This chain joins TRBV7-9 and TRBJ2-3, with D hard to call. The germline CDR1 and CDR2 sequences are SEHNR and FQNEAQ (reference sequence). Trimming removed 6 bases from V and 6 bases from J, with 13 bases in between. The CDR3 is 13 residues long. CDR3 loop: CASRPTMIDTQYF. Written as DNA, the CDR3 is TGTGCCAGCAGGCCTACTATGATTGATACGCAGTATTTT.

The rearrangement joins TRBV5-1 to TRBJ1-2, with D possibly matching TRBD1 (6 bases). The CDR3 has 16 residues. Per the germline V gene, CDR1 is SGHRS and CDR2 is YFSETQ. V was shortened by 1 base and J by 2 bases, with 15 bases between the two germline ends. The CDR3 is CASSLNILGTNYGYTF. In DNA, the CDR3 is TGCGCCAGCAGCTTGAATATTTTAGGGACAAACTATGGCTACACCTTC.

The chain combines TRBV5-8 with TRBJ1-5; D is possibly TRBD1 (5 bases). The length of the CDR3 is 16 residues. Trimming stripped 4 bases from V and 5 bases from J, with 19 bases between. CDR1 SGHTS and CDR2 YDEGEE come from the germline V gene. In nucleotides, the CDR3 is TGTGCCAGCAGCAGGATGGGGGGACGGGGGGATCAGCCCCAGCATTTT. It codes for CASSRMGGRGDQPQHF.

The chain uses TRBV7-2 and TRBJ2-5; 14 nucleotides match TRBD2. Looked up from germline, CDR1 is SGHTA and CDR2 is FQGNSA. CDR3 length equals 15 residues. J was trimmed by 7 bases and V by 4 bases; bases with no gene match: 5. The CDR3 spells CASSSRLAGGGTQYF. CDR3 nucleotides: TGTGCCAGCAGCTCCAGACTAGCGGGAGGGGGGACCCAGTACTTC.